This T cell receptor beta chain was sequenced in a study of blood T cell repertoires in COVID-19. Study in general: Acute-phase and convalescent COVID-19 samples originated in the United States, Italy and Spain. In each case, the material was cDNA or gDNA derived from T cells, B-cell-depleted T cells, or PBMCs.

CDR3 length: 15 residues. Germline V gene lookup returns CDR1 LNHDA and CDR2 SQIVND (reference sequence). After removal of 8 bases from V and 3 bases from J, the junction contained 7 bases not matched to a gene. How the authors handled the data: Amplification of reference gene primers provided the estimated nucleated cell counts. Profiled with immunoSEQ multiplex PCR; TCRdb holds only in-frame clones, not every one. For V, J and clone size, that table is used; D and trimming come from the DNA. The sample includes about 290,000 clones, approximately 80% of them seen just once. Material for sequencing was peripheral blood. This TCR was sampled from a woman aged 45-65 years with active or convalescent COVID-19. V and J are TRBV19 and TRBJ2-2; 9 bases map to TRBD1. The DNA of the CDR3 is TGTGCCAGTGGCCGGGACAGGGTTTACACCGGGGAGCTGTTTTTT. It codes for CASGRDRVYTGELFF.